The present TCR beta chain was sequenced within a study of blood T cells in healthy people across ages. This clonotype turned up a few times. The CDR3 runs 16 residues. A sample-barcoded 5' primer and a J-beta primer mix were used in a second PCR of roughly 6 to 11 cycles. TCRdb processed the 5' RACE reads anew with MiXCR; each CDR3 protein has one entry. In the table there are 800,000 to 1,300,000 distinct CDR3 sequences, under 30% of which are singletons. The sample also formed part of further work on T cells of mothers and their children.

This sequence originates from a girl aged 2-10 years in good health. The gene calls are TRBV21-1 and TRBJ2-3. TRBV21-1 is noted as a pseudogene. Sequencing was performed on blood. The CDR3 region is CASWKFRRPSTDTQYF. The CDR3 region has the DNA TGTGCCAGCTGGAAGTTCCGTCGTCCAAGCACAGATACGCAGTATTTT.